One and the same sample provided the 3 T cell receptor beta chains below, sequenced in a study of T cell responses to AZD1222 COVID-19 vaccine. Only in-frame clones appear in the TCRdb table, and some are missing; sequencing was by immunoSEQ multiplex PCR. The repertoire includes roughly 150,000 clones, 92% of them detected once, and over 1.5% sits in the top ten. The sequencing used peripheral blood, collected on day 0 of AZD1222 vaccination. Source of these receptors: an adult in good health.

CDR3: CASSVEVTGQVDGYTF. In DNA form, the CDR3 reads TGTGCCAGCAGCGTAGAGGTGACGGGGCAGGTTGATGGCTACACCTTC. This chain uses TRBV9 with TRBJ1-2; D possibly corresponds to TRBD1 (5 bases). The germline gives CDR1 SGDLS, CDR2 YYNGEE. This CDR3 contains 16 residues. The ends were cut back, 0 bases at V and 6 bases at J, with 18 bases in the middle.

This clone was seen once. The genes are TRBV12-3 or TRBV12-4 and TRBJ1-2, with 8 bases aligning to TRBD1. The V gene end was trimmed by 6 bases and the J gene end by 3 bases; junction bases not matched to a gene: 3. This CDR3 is 13 amino acids long. DNA of the CDR3: TGTGCCAGCAGGCAGACAGGGGACTATGGCTACACCTTC. It yields the protein CASRQTGDYGYTF.

The V gene is TRBV9, the J gene TRBJ2-3; D possibly corresponds to TRBD2 (5 bases). V was trimmed by 0 bases and J by 3 bases, leaving 14 bases between them. This CDR3 is built from 16 residues. The germline V gene encodes CDR1 SGDLS and CDR2 YYNGEE. The CDR3 loop is CASSVGERRITDTQYF. CDR3 DNA sequence: TGTGCCAGCAGCGTAGGGGAGCGGAGGATTACAGATACGCAGTATTTT. The whole variable domain, filled in from reference TRBV9 and TRBJ2-3, reads DSGVTQTPKHLITATGQRVTLRCSPRSGDLSVYWYQQSLDQGLQFLIQYYNGEERAKGNILERFSAQQFPDLHSELNLSSLELGDSALYFCASSVGERRITDTQYFGPGTRLTVL.